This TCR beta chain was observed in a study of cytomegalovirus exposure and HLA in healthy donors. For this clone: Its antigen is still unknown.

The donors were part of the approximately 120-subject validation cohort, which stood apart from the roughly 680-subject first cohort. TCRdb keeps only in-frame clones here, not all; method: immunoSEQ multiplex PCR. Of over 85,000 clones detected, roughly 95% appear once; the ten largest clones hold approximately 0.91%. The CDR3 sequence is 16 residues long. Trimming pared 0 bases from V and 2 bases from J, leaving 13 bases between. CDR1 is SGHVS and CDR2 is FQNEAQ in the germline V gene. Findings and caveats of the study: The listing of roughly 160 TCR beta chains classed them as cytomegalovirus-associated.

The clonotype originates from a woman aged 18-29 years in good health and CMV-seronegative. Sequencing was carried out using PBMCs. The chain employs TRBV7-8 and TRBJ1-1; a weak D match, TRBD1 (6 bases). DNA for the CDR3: TGTGCCAGCAGCTTAGCCTCTGGGGGCACCAACACTGAAGCTTTCTTT. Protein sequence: CASSLASGGTNTEAFF.